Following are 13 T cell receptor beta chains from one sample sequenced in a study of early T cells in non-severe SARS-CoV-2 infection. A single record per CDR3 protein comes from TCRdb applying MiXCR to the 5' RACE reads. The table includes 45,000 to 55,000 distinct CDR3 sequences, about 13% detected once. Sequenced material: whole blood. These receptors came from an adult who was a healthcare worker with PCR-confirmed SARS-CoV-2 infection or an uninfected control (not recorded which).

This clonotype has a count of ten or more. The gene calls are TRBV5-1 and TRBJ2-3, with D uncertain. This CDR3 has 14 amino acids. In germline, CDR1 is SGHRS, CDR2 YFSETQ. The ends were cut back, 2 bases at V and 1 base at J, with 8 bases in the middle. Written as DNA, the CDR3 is TGCGCCAGCAGCTTACTCACTCGCACAGATACGCAGTATTTT. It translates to CASSLLTRTDTQYF.

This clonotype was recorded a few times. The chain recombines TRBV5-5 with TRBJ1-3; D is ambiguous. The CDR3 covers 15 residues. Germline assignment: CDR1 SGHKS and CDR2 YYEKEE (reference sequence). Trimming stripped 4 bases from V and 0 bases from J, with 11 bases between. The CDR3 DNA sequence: TGTGCCAGCAGCCTGGACGGATTCTCTGGAAACACCATATATTTT. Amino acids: CASSLDGFSGNTIYF.

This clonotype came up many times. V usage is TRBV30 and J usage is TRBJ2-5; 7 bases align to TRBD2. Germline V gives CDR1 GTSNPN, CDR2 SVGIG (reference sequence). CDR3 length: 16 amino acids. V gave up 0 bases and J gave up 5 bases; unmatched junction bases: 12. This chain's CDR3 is CAWSVFSGFGGETQYF. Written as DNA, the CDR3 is TGTGCCTGGAGTGTATTTAGCGGGTTTGGCGGCGAGACCCAGTACTTC. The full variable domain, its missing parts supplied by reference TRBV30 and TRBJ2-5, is SQTIHQWPATLVQPVGSPLSLECTVEGTSNPNLYWYRQAAGRGLQLLFYSVGIGQISSEVPQNLSASRPQDRQFILSSKKLLLSDSGFYLCAWSVFSGFGGETQYFGPGTRLLVL.

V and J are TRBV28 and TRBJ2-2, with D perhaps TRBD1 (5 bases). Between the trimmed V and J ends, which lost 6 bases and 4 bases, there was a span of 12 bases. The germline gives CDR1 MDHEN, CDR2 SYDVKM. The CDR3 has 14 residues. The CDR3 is CASRLRQSTGELFF. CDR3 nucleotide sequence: TGTGCCAGCAGACTCCGACAGAGCACCGGGGAGCTGTTTTTT.

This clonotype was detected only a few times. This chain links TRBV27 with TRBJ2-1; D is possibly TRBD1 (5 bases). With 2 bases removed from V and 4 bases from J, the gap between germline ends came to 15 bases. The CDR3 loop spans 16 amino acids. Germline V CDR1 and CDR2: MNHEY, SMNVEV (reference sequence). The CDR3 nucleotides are TGTGCCAGCAGTTTAGGGCCGAGACAGACGTACAATGAGCAGTTCTTC. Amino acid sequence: CASSLGPRQTYNEQFF.

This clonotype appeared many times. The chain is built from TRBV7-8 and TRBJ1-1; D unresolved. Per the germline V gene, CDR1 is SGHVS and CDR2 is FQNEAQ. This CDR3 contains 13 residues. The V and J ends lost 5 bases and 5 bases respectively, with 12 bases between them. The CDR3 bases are TGTGCCAGCAGCCCTCCGAGGGTAACTGAAGCTTTCTTT. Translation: CASSPPRVTEAFF.

This CDR3 is CASSLSNEKLFF. CDR3 bases: TGTGCCAGCAGTTTGTCTAATGAAAAACTGTTTTTT. The chain couples TRBV2 to TRBJ1-4; D not certain. Germline-derived CDR1 and CDR2 are SNHLY and FYNNEI. V was shortened by 5 bases and J by 3 bases, with 4 bases between the two germline ends. The CDR3 is made up of 12 amino acids.

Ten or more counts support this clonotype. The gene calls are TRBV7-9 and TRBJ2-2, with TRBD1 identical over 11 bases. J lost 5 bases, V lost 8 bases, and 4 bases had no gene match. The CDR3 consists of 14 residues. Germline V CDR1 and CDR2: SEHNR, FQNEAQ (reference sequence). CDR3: CASVGQGATGELFF. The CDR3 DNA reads TGTGCCAGCGTTGGACAGGGGGCGACCGGGGAGCTGTTTTTT.

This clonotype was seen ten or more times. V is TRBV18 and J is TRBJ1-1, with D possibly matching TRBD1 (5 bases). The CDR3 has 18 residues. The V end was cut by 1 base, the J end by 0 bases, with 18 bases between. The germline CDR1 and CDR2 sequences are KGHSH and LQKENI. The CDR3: CASSPRLMQGPLNTEAFF. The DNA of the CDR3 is TGTGCCAGCTCACCACGTCTTATGCAGGGACCCTTGAACACTGAAGCTTTCTTT.

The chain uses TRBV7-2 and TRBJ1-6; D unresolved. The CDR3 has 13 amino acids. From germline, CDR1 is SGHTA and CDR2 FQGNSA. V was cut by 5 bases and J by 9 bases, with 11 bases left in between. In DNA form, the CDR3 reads TGTGCCAGCAGCCTCTCCCCGATTTCACCCCTCCACTTT. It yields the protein CASSLSPISPLHF.

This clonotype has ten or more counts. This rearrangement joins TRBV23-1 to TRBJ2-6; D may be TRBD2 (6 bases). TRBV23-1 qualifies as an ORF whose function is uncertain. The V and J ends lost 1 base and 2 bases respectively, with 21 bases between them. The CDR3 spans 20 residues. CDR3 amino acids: CASSQWRGREILAGANVLTF. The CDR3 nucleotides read TGCGCCAGCAGTCAATGGAGGGGCAGGGAGATTTTAGCTGGGGCCAACGTCCTGACTTTC.

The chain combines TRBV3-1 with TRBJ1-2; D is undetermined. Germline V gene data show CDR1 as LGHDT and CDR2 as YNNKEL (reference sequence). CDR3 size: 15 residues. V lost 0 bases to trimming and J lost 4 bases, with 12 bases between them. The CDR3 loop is CASSQEVSTAYGYTF. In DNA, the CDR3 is TGTGCCAGCAGCCAAGAAGTTAGCACCGCCTATGGCTACACCTTC.

CDR3 nucleotides: TGTGCCAGCAGTGTCTGGGGTGAGCAGTTCTTC. The encoded protein is CASSVWGEQFF. This rearrangement joins TRBV13 to TRBJ2-1, with D hard to call. There are 11 residues in the CDR3. The germline V gene encodes CDR1 PRHDT and CDR2 FYEKMQ (reference sequence). The germline V and J ends were trimmed by 6 bases and 9 bases, with 9 bases remaining between them. Together with reference TRBV13 and TRBJ2-1, the CDR3 gives the full variable domain: AAGVIQSPRHLIKEKRETATLKCYPIPRHDTVYWYQQGPGQDPQFLISFYEKMQSDKGSIPDRFSAQQFSDYHSELNMSSLELGDSALYFCASSVWGEQFFGPGTRLTVL.